This TCR beta chain derives from a study of CD8+CD57+ T cells in acquired aplastic anemia. Those patients picked for sequencing had displayed CD8+CD57+ cell expansion on flow cytometry. Patients had undergone no therapy by the time their blood was sampled. Genomic DNA constituted the template upon which TCR beta VDJ and CDR3 profiling was performed. From the reads, TCRdb called clonotypes with MiXCR, one entry per CDR3 protein. The data contain fewer than 200,000 distinct CDR3 sequences, around 50% of them seen just once; the ten biggest clones take up approximately 13%. V was pared by 4 bases and J by 8 bases, with 14 bases between. The CDR3 is 13 amino acids. CDR1 is GTSNPN and CDR2 is SVGIG in the germline V gene (reference sequence).

The receptor's source is a human donor with aplastic anemia. The J gene is TRBJ1-4, the V gene TRBV30; D unclear. The sequenced sample was sorted CD4+, CD8+, or CD8+CD57+ T cells (not recorded which) from PBMCs. The CDR3 sequence: CAWMGQSGEKLFF. DNA for the CDR3: TGTGCCTGGATGGGTCAGAGCGGGGAAAAACTGTTTTTT.